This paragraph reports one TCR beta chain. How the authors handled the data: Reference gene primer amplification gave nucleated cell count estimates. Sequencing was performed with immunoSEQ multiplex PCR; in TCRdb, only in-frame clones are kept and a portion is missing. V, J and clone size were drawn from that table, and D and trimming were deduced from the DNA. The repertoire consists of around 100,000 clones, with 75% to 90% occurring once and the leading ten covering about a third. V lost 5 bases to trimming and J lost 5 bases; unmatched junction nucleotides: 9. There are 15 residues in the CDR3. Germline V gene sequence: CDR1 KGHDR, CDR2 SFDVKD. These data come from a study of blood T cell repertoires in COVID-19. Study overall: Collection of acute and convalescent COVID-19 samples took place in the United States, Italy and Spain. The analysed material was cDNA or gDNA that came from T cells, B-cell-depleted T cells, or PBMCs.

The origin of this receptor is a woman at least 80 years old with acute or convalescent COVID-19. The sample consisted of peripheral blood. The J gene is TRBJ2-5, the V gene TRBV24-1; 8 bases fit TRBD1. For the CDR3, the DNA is TGTGCCACCAGTGCCATTGGACAGGGCGGTGAGACCCAGTACTTC. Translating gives CATSAIGQGGETQYF.